These 15 T cell receptor beta chains were sequenced from one sample in a study of tumor and adjacent non-tumor tissue in lung cancer. TCRbeta libraries were built with three rounds of nested PCR, modified from ARM-PCR. TCRdb processed the multiplex PCR reads anew with MiXCR; each CDR3 protein has one entry. This table holds about 200,000 distinct CDR3 sequences, around 70% found once. No cell sorting was done before RNA was extracted from the tissue. Material: lung tumor tissue. The receptors here all came from a man in his 60s with non-small cell lung cancer.

The chain has TRBV10-3 and TRBJ2-1; D unresolved. V was pared by 8 bases and J by 0 bases, with 11 bases between. Looked up from germline, CDR1 is ENHRY and CDR2 is SYGVKD. CDR3 length equals 14 residues. The CDR3, as DNA: TGTGCCATCGTCCGACTGAGCTCCTACAATGAGCAGTTCTTC. Its protein product is CAIVRLSSYNEQFF.

A word on this clonotype: A much larger clone is a single base away; this may be a read error. This is likely a read error, given that the CDR3 carries no conserved phenylalanine or tryptophan at its end. This sequence joins TRBV20-1 and TRBJ2-1; 12 bases fit TRBD2. The V and J ends lost 5 bases and 4 bases, in that order; junction bases with no gene match: 0. The germline CDR1 and CDR2 sequences are DFQATT and SNEGSKA (reference sequence). This CDR3 has 13 residues. As DNA, the CDR3 is TGCAGTGCTCTAGCGGGAGGGTACAATGAGCAGTTCTTG. Its translation: CSALAGGYNEQFL.

This clonotype occurred once. The chain uses TRBV6-1 and TRBJ2-7; D ambiguous. Germline V CDR1 and CDR2: MNHNS, SASEGT. The CDR3 extends over 14 amino acids. With 9 bases removed from V and 0 bases from J, the gap between germline ends came to 15 bases. The CDR3 loop reads CARLPARCSYEQYF. CDR3 sequence (DNA): TGTGCCAGACTTCCAGCTAGGTGCTCCTACGAGCAGTACTTC.

V usage is TRBV11-2 and J usage is TRBJ1-2, with 7 bases lining up with TRBD1. J gave up 8 bases and V 8 bases, and 14 bases lay outside the gene matches. The CDR3 sequence is 14 residues long. CDR1 is SGHAT, CDR2 FQNNGV, per germline. The CDR3 here is CASARTGGVGGYTF. The CDR3 coding sequence is TGTGCCAGCGCACGGACAGGCGGTGTGGGCGGCTACACCTTC. Variable domain in full (rest from reference TRBV11-2 and TRBJ1-2): EAGVAQSPRYKIIEKRQSVAFWCNPISGHATLYWYQQILGQGPKLLIQFQNNGVVDDSQLPKDRFSAERLKGVDSTLKIQPAKLEDSAVYLCASARTGGVGGYTFGSGTRLTVV.

In its sample, this clonotype was seen many times. The genes are TRBV29-1 and TRBJ2-2; a possible D gene is TRBD2 (6 bases). From germline, CDR1 is SQVTM and CDR2 ANQGSEA. This CDR3 comprises 15 residues. Trimming took off 6 bases at V and 6 bases at J, with 20 bases between the two ends. CDR3 protein: CSVAGIGLHSGELFF. CDR3 sequence (DNA): TGCAGCGTGGCGGGAATCGGGCTTCACTCCGGGGAGCTGTTTTTT.

Note on this clonotype: The junction does not match germline at one end; this may be a read error. The chain uses TRBV6-5 and TRBJ2-7; D possibly uses TRBD1 or TRBD2 (5 bases each). CDR1 and CDR2 (germline): MNHEY, SVGAGI. The CDR3 is made up of 15 amino acids. CDR3 sequence reads: CTSDNGGVTLYEQYF. In DNA, the CDR3 is TGTACCAGCGACAATGGGGGAGTCACTCTCTACGAGCAGTACTTC.

Worth noting for this clonotype: A much larger clone sits a single nucleotide away, making a read error possible. The chain is built from TRBV12-3 or TRBV12-4 and TRBJ1-6, with 9 bases aligning to TRBD1. The CDR3 contains 15 residues. CDR3: CANSSHRGLGSPLHF. In nucleotides, the CDR3 is TGTGCCAACAGTTCCCACAGGGGGCTCGGATCACCCCTCCACTTT.

As for this clonotype: With a much larger clone just one base away, this may be a read error. The rearrangement links TRBV11-2 to TRBJ2-1; D remains unclear. The germline V gene encodes CDR1 SGHAT and CDR2 FQNNGV. This CDR3 contains 14 residues. The CDR3, as DNA: TGTGTCAGCAGCATAGACTCCCCGTACAATGAGCAGTTCTTC. As protein: CVSSIDSPYNEQFF. The whole variable domain, remainder taken from reference TRBV11-2 and TRBJ2-1, is EAGVAQSPRYKIIEKRQSVAFWCNPISGHATLYWYQQILGQGPKLLIQFQNNGVVDDSQLPKDRFSAERLKGVDSTLKIQPAKLEDSAVYLCVSSIDSPYNEQFFGPGTRLTVL.

This chain links TRBV11-3 with TRBJ2-3; 9 nucleotides line up with TRBD2. Losses at the gene ends were 5 bases for V and 1 base for J; bases not matched to a gene: 10. Germline V CDR1 and CDR2: SGHNT, YENEEA. The CDR3 totals 17 residues. The CDR3 DNA reads as TGTGCCAGCAGCACTAGCGGGCTGGCCGCCGGCACAGATACGCAGTATTTT. It encodes CASSTSGLAAGTDTQYF.

This clonotype came up a few times. The chain couples TRBV11-2 to TRBJ2-1; TRBD1 matches 7 bases. The CDR3 extends over 15 amino acids. CDR1 SGHAT and CDR2 FQNNGV come from the germline V gene. V gave up 5 bases and J gave up 6 bases; unmatched junction bases: 10. CDR3 amino acids: CASSASRQGFNEQFF. The CDR3 DNA is TGTGCCAGCAGCGCTTCGAGACAGGGATTCAATGAGCAGTTCTTC.

To note about this clonotype: Since a much larger clone is just one base distant, this may be a read error. The conserved final phenylalanine or tryptophan is absent from the CDR3, which likely points to a read error. The chain has TRBV5-5 and TRBJ1-1; D perhaps matches TRBD1 (5 bases). V shed 2 bases and J shed 7 bases, with 18 bases lying between them. Per germline, CDR1 SGHKS and CDR2 YYEKEE (reference sequence). The CDR3 is made up of 15 amino acids. CDR3 region: CASSLRVPEGNEAFS. The CDR3 nucleotides are TGTGCCAGCAGCTTACGGGTGCCAGAGGGGAATGAAGCTTTCTCT.

This clonotype was observed many times. V usage is TRBV29-1 and J usage is TRBJ1-1; 11 positions match TRBD1. Germline loops: CDR1 SQVTM, CDR2 ANQGSEA. The CDR3 is 16 amino acids. J lost 3 bases, V lost 4 bases, and 10 bases had no gene match. CDR3 in DNA: TGCAGCGTTGGGGTCCGGGACAGGGGGTTTGACACTGAAGCTTTCTTT. It encodes CSVGVRDRGFDTEAFF.

This clonotype was seen ten or more times. The chain is built from TRBV4-1 and TRBJ1-1, with 9 bases aligning to TRBD1. The CDR3 is 14 amino acids. V was pared by 3 bases and J by 1 base, with 0 bases of the junction left unmatched. Per germline, CDR1 MGHRA and CDR2 YSYEKL. CDR3 region: CASSQDRGNTEAFF. CDR3 DNA sequence: TGCGCCAGCAGCCAGGACAGGGGGAACACTGAAGCTTTCTTT.

As for this clonotype: A read error may be the cause here, since a much bigger clone is one base away. This chain uses TRBV20-1 with TRBJ1-6, with a weak D call TRBD1 (6 bases). From germline, CDR1 is DFQATT and CDR2 SNEGSKA (reference sequence). V shed 0 bases and J shed 10 bases, with 19 bases lying between them. This CDR3 is 16 amino acids long. The chain's CDR3 is CSARDRQARSRSPLHF. The CDR3 region has the DNA TGCAGTGCTAGAGACAGACAGGCAAGGTCTAGATCACCCCTCCACTTT.

As regards this clonotype: The germline gene is not matched at one end of the junction; a read error may be the cause. CDR3 in amino acids: CAISPERAGELIF. As DNA, the CDR3 is TGTGCCATCAGTCCCGAGAGGGCCGGGGAGCTGATTTTT. This sequence joins TRBV11-2 and TRBJ2-2; TRBD2 is a possible D gene (5 bases). The V gene's germline CDR1 is SGHAT and CDR2 FQNNGV. CDR3 length: 13 amino acids. Full variable domain (remainder filled in from reference TRBV11-2 and TRBJ2-2): EAGVAQSPRYKIIEKRQSVAFWCNPISGHATLYWYQQILGQGPKLLIQFQNNGVVDDSQLPKDRFSAERLKGVDSTLKIQPAKLEDSAVYLCAISPERAGELIFGEGSRLTVL.